The text below deals with one T cell receptor beta chain. Antigen unknown. This entry comes from a study of Tregs in tolerant kidney transplant recipients. Study findings and constraints: Changing PCR primers prevented nucleotide comparison between some patients' samples. Tregs expanded with activated donor B cells seemed most donor-specific. Findings come from small patient numbers and require larger validation. No direct test of biological reproducibility was done here.

With 1 base removed from V and 0 bases from J, the gap between germline ends came to 13 bases. The CDR3 consists of 16 residues. Germline CDR1 and CDR2: MNHNS and SASEGT. Clones were sequenced by immunoSEQ multiplex PCR, and TCRdb holds only the in-frame ones, with some missing. The profile shows around 15,000 clones, just under 80% of them singletons. The receptor was isolated from a human donor who received a combined kidney and bone marrow transplant. Here the sequenced sample was Tregs from blood, taken before the transplant. The chain joins TRBV6-1 to TRBJ2-7; no clear D. CDR3 nucleotides: TGTGCCAGCAGTGAAGGTCGTGGCAGGCGCTCCTACGAGCAGTACTTC. Its protein product is CASSEGRGRRSYEQYF.